This T cell receptor (beta chain) was recorded in a study of CD8 T cells in Susac syndrome (dated by TCRdb to the late 2010s). As for the study more broadly: The study used repertoire sequencing to test whether antigen drove CD8+ T cell activation and differentiation in Susac syndrome. What the work shows at the level of the full study, not this receptor alone: The TCR sequencing and HLA analysis was acknowledged to have included a relatively small number of individuals.

This clonotype has only one observation. No cognate antigen has been identified for it. One base away there is no much larger clone; base qualities are not given. Evidence from one read is weak. The CDR3 starts with the cysteine, ends with the phenylalanine, and has 13 residues. Of all the DNA, just the CDR3 is kept, 39 bases in frame from base 1. The germline V gene yields SGDLS for CDR1 and YYNGEE for CDR2. V is reduced by 3 bases and J by 4 bases, leaving a spacing of 10 bases between them. RNA was extracted using the RNeasy kit, and roughly 0.5 to 1 ug of the RNA was reverse transcribed with random hexamers. TCR beta CDR3 regions were amplified with the immunoSEQ multiplex PCR assay covering 54 Vbeta and 13 Jbeta segments. PCR amplification bias was corrected using a synthetic template baseline for primer optimization and computational correction. Per the original workflow: Reads were annotated to V, D and J genes according to IMGT and were analyzed with immunoSEQ Analyzer, with only productive sequences retained. Clonality was calculated as one minus the Shannon entropy normalized by log2 of the number of productive unique sequences. Public and private clones were assessed among the 100 most prevalent clones of each patient and control. Clones were defined as Susac-specific when absent from the healthy and MS cohorts, from 1,000 to 1,100 published viral clones and from other ImmuneACCESS disease sequences. The public reads were reanalyzed by TCRdb: fastp trimming at Q25, MiXCR alignment, in-frame beta chains only. For every CDR3 protein sequence, its rows merge into one entry that carries the most common genes and DNA. The V and J calls were determined by TCRdb, not by the authors. Across this sample there are about 190,000 distinct CDR3 sequences, with about 94% seen only once. The top ten hold around 0.1% of the sample.

Peripheral blood CD8+ and CD4+ T cells from healthy donors, Susac syndrome patients and multiple sclerosis patients were profiled by high-throughput TCR beta sequencing. The healthy donors served as controls matched for age and sex. Bulk CD8+ and CD4+ T cells were purified by magnetic negative isolation, whereas CD8+ TEMRA cells were enriched by FACS. Blood was collected in EDTA tubes and processed within 24 hours, with PBMCs isolated through density gradient centrifugation. PBMCs intended for TCR sequencing were frozen in liquid nitrogen and were later thawed in a 37 degrees C water bath. Purity of sorted or isolated CD4+, CD8+ and CD8+ TEMRA cells was at least 90%.

The clonotype was recovered from a human donor in good health. The chain joins TRBV9 to TRBJ1-2, with the D gene uncertain. Material for sequencing was CD4+ T cells from PBMCs. The CDR3: CASSARVSYGYTF. In nucleotides, the sequence is TGTGCCAGCAGCGCCCGAGTGAGCTATGGCTACACCTTC.